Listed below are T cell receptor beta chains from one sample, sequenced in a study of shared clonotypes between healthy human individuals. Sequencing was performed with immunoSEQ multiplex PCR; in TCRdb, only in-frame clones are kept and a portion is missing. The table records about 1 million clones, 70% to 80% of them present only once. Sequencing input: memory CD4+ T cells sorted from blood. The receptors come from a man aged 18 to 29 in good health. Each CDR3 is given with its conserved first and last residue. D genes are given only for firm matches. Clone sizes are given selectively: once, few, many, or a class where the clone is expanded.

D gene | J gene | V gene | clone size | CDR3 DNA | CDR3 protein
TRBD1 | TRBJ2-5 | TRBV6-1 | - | TGTGCCAGCAGTGAAGTAGGACAGGTCGCGACCCAGTACTTC | CASSEVGQVATQYF
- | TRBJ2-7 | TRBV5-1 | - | TGCGCCAGCAGCACTCAAGATAAAAGGGGATACGAGCAGTACTTC | CASSTQDKRGYEQYF
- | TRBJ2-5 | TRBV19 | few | TGTGCCAGTAGTATAAGAGGGAGTATTCAAGAGACCCAGTACTTC | CASSIRGSIQETQYF
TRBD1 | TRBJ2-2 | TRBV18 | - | TGTGCCAGCTCACCACCCGGACAGGGGGCAACCGGGGAGCTGTTTTTT | CASSPPGQGATGELFF
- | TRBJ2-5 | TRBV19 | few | TGTGCCAGTAGTATAGGTGGGGCTTGGCAAGAGACCCAGTACTTC | CASSIGGAWQETQYF
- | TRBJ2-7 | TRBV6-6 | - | TGTGCCAGCAGTTATACGGGGTACGAGCAGTACTTC | CASSYTGYEQYF
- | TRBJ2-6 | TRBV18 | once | TGTGCCAGCTCACCACCCAGCGTCAGCTCTGGGGCCAACGTCCTGACTTTC | CASSPPSVSSGANVLTF
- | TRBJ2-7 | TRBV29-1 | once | TGCAGCGCCCGAGGGGGGCCTTACGAGCAGTACTTC | CSARGGPYEQYF
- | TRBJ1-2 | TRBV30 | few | TGTGCCTGCCCCCCGAAGGCGGGATCAGGCTACACCTTC | CACPPKAGSGYTF
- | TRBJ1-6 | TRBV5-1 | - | TGCGCCAGCAGCTTGGAGGGGGGAGACTCCTCACCCCTCCACTTT | CASSLEGGDSSPLHF
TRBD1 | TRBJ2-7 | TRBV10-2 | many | TGCGCCAGCAGAGATGGACAGGGGGGGGCCTACGAGCAGTACTTC | CASRDGQGGAYEQYF
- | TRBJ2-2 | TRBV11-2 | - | TGTGCCAGCAGCTTAGGCGCGGGGTACACCGGGGAGCTGTTTTTT | CASSLGAGYTGELFF
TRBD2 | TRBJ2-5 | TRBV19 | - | TGTGCCAGTAGCACTAGCGGGGGTCAAGAGACCCAGTACTTC | CASSTSGGQETQYF
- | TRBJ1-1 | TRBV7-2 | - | TGTGCCAGCAGGTACCCCCGGGCAGGGGTTGAAGCTTTCTTT | CASRYPRAGVEAFF